The subject of this entry is one TCR beta chain. This entry belongs to a study of post-analysis software for immune sequencing data. Study overall: Patients with relapsing-remitting, secondary progressive and progressive-relapsing multiple sclerosis courses were all represented.

TCR beta cDNA libraries had unique molecular identifiers. TCRdb recomputed calls from the PCR reads with MiXCR, one row per CDR3 protein. The repertoire holds around 160,000 distinct CDR3 sequences, with approximately 35% as singletons. V was shortened by 5 bases and J by 1 base, with 11 bases between the two germline ends. Germline-derived CDR1 and CDR2 are SEHNR and FQNEAQ (reference sequence). This CDR3 spans 14 amino acids. The specimen was blood, collected after autologous hematopoietic stem cell transplantation. The rearrangement joins TRBV7-9 to TRBJ2-5, with D possibly TRBD1 on 6 matching bases. The source of this sequence is a girl aged 10 to 17 with multiple sclerosis. The CDR3 nucleotides read TGTGCCAGCAGCCAGGGCAGGGGCCAAGAGACCCAGTACTTC. As protein: CASSQGRGQETQYF. The whole variable domain, remainder taken from reference TRBV7-9 and TRBJ2-5, is DTGVSQNPRHKITKRGQNVTFRCDPISEHNRLYWYRQTLGQGPEFLTYFQNEAQLEKSRLLSDRFSAERPKGSFSTLEIQRTEQGDSAMYLCASSQGRGQETQYFGPGTRLLVL.